This is a list of T cell receptor beta chains from one sample in a study of blood T cell repertoires in COVID-19. Using immunoSEQ multiplex PCR, the repertoire was profiled, and TCRdb retains in-frame clones only, with some absent. The repertoire has roughly 250,000 clones, around 90% of them found once; the top ten carry about 7%. The sequencing input was peripheral blood. All receptors derive from a man aged 55-75 years who had recovered from COVID-19. Each CDR3 is given with its conserved first and last residue. D genes are given only for firm matches. Where a row states a size, it is once, few, many or the class of an expanded clone; other rows omit it.

J gene | D gene | V gene | clone size | CDR3 DNA | CDR3 protein
TRBJ2-2 | TRBD2 | TRBV13 | . | TGTGCCAGCAGCTTAGAACTAGCGGGGGGTCTGACCGGGGAGCTGTTTTTT | CASSLELAGGLTGELFF
TRBJ1-2 | . | TRBV19 | . | TGTGCCAGTAATTTCCGCCAGGGCTATGGCTACACCTTC | CASNFRQGYGYTF
TRBJ2-1 | TRBD2 | TRBV24-1 | . | TGTGCCACCAGTGTTGGGAGGGGAACTTACGATGAGCAGTTCTTC | CATSVGRGTYDEQFF
TRBJ1-3 | . | TRBV30 | . | TGTGCCTGGATGCCTATTCCGTGGAGCTCTGGAAACACCATATATTTT | CAWMPIPWSSGNTIYF
TRBJ2-1 | TRBD1 | TRBV10-3 | . | TGTGCCATCAGTGCCACCCCGGGACAGGGGAATGAGCAGTTCTTC | CAISATPGQGNEQFF
TRBJ1-1 | . | TRBV5-1 | . | TGCGCCAGCAGCTTGTGGGGGCGGGGGGACTTTAACACTGAAGCTTTCTTT | CASSLWGRGDFNTEAFF
TRBJ2-5 | . | TRBV3-1/TRBV3-2 | . | TGTGCCAGCAGCCAGCAGGAGACCCAGTACTTC | CASSQQETQYF
TRBJ1-4 | . | TRBV30 | few | TGTGCCTGGAGTCCAGGACAGTCGACTAATGAAAAACTGTTTTTT | CAWSPGQSTNEKLFF
TRBJ2-6 | . | TRBV7-8 | once | TGTGCTCAAGGGGGTTCTGGGGCCAACGTCCTGACTTTC | CAQGGSGANVLTF
TRBJ2-6 | TRBD1 | TRBV5-6 | . | TGTGCCAGCAGCCCCCCCGGGACAGGGCAGGACGGGGCCAACGTCCTGACTTTC | CASSPPGTGQDGANVLTF
TRBJ1-2 | . | TRBV19 | . | TGTGCCAGTCGAGAGGATGGCTACACCTTC | CASREDGYTF
TRBJ2-7 | . | TRBV5-1 | . | TGCGCCAGCAGCTGGACACAGTCATCAATCTTGTACGAGCAGTACTTC | CASSWTQSSILYEQYF
TRBJ2-3 | . | TRBV7-2 | . | TGTGCCAGCAGCCCACTAGATACGCAGTATTTT | CASSPLDTQYF
TRBJ1-2 | . | TRBV5-1 | . | TGCGCCAGCAGCCCGATCGCGGGATCGTCCTATGGCTACACCTTC | CASSPIAGSSYGYTF
TRBJ2-2 | TRBD2 | TRBV27 | . | TGTGCCAGCAGTACTCTAGCGGGGGTGAACACCGGGGAGCTGTTTTTT | CASSTLAGVNTGELFF
TRBJ2-1 | . | TRBV12-5 | . | TGTGCTAGTGGTCCGGGACAATACAATGAGCAGTTCTTC | CASGPGQYNEQFF
TRBJ2-5 | TRBD1 | TRBV9 | . | TGTGCCAGCAGCGCCGGGACAGGGAAAGAGACCCAGTACTTC | CASSAGTGKETQYF
TRBJ1-3 | . | TRBV5-6 | . | TGTGCCAGCAGCTTTGTAGGGGCAGAAGGAAACACCATATATTTT | CASSFVGAEGNTIYF
TRBJ2-3 | . | TRBV13 | . | TGTGCCAGCAGCTTAGTGCCCCGGGGCACAGATACGCAGTATTTT | CASSLVPRGTDTQYF
TRBJ1-3 | . | TRBV7-9 | . | TGTGCCAGCGGAGCATCTGGAAACACCATATATTTT | CASGASGNTIYF
TRBJ1-6 | . | TRBV9 | . | TGTGCCAGCAGCGTGCAGGGTTGGGATTCACCCCTCCACTTT | CASSVQGWDSPLHF
TRBJ2-1 | TRBD1 | TRBV3-1/TRBV3-2 | . | TGTGCCAGCACAACCCATGGGACAGGGCCCCTCTATGAGCAGTTCTTC | CASTTHGTGPLYEQFF
TRBJ1-4 | . | TRBV6-6 | . | TGTGCCAGCAGCTTGACGCGGGGGGCGCCTGAAAAACTGTTTTTT | CASSLTRGAPEKLFF
TRBJ2-1 | TRBD2 | TRBV28 | . | TGTGCCAGCAGCCACGGACTAGCGGGCTACAATGAGCAGTTCTTC | CASSHGLAGYNEQFF
TRBJ1-4 | . | TRBV5-4 | . | TGTGCCAGCAGCTTGTATGCGGGCCGGCTTGAAAAACTGTTTTTT | CASSLYAGRLEKLFF
TRBJ1-1 | . | TRBV5-1 | many | TGCGCCAGCAGCTTGGGGTCGGAGGGGTACACTGAAGCTTTCTTT | CASSLGSEGYTEAFF
TRBJ1-2 | . | TRBV7-2 | . | TGTGCCAGCAGCTTAAACAGGGCCAACTATGGCTACACCTTC | CASSLNRANYGYTF
TRBJ1-4 | . | TRBV5-1 | once | TGCGCCAGCGGCCGGGGGGGTCCTAATGAAAAACTGTTTTTT | CASGRGGPNEKLFF
TRBJ2-1 | TRBD2 | TRBV10-1 | . | TGCGCCAGCAGTGTCGCGGGGGGGCCCTACAATGAGCAGTTCTTC | CASSVAGGPYNEQFF
TRBJ1-2 | . | TRBV9 | . | TGTGCCAGCAGCGTAGATGGCAGCTATGGCTACACCTTC | CASSVDGSYGYTF
TRBJ1-1 | . | TRBV11-3 | . | TGTGCCAGCAGCCTCGGGGGGGGCCCCACTGAAGCTTTCTTT | CASSLGGGPTEAFF
TRBJ1-1 | . | TRBV3-1/TRBV3-2 | . | TGTGCCAGCAGCCAAGATTGGCTTGGGAACACTGAAGCTTTCTTT | CASSQDWLGNTEAFF
TRBJ1-2 | TRBD1 | TRBV19 | . | TGTGCCAGTAGTTCGGGACAGTTTTACTATGGCTACACCTTC | CASSSGQFYYGYTF
TRBJ2-3 | . | TRBV3-1/TRBV3-2 | . | TGTGCCAGCAGCCTCAGGGAGGATACAGATACGCAGTATTTT | CASSLREDTDTQYF
TRBJ1-1 | TRBD1 | TRBV9 | . | TGTGCCAGCAGCTCAAAGGGGACAGGGATGGATGCTTTCTTT | CASSSKGTGMDAFF
TRBJ2-7 | . | TRBV7-2 | . | TGTGCCAGCAACCCAGGGTCACTCGGCTACGAGCAGTACTTC | CASNPGSLGYEQYF
TRBJ1-2 | . | TRBV27 | . | TGTGCCAGCAGCCCCGGACAGCCCTATGGCTACACCTTC | CASSPGQPYGYTF
TRBJ1-1 | . | TRBV6-5 | . | TGTGCCAGCAGCACTTTACGGGGGAGGGTCACTGAAGCTTTCTTT | CASSTLRGRVTEAFF
TRBJ2-1 | TRBD1 | TRBV5-5 | . | TGTGCCAGCAGCCACGGACAGGGGCAGGACAATGAGCAGTTCTTC | CASSHGQGQDNEQFF
TRBJ1-2 | . | TRBV6-6 | once | TGTGCCAGCAGTCCCCGGGTCGGCCCTGGCTACACCTTC | CASSPRVGPGYTF
TRBJ1-2 | . | TRBV6-4 | . | TGTGCCAGCAGTGACTCGGGGAGGTATGGCTACACCTTC | CASSDSGRYGYTF
TRBJ2-3 | . | TRBV7-9 | . | TGTGCCAGCAGCCCCCCGGGGAGGTGGGATACGCAGTATTTT | CASSPPGRWDTQYF
TRBJ2-1 | TRBD2 | TRBV5-1 | few | TGCGCCAGCAGCTCCATAAAAACTAGCGGGGGGGCACATGAGCAGTTCTTC | CASSSIKTSGGAHEQFF
TRBJ1-4 | TRBD1 | TRBV6-5 | . | TGTGCCAGCAGCCGTGTGGGGACAGGGGAGGTAAAACTGTTTTTT | CASSRVGTGEVKLFF
TRBJ1-4 | . | TRBV6-2/TRBV6-3 | . | TGTGCCAGCAGTTACTCGAGTAATGAAAAACTGTTTTTT | CASSYSSNEKLFF
TRBJ2-5 | TRBD2 | TRBV10-3 | . | TGTGCCATCAAAGAGCGGGGCGAAGAGACCCAGTACTTC | CAIKERGEETQYF
TRBJ1-6 | . | TRBV3-1/TRBV3-2 | . | TGTGCCAGCAGCCAAGACAGGGGCGGTTCACCCCTCCACTTT | CASSQDRGGSPLHF
TRBJ1-2 | TRBD1 | TRBV3-1/TRBV3-2 | . | TGTGCCAGCAGCCAAGGTGGACAGGGGGCGAACTATGGCTACACCTTC | CASSQGGQGANYGYTF
TRBJ1-1 | . | TRBV6-5 | . | TGTGCCAGCAGTTACTCTAAGGTGAGGAAAACTGAAGCTTTCTTT | CASSYSKVRKTEAFF
TRBJ1-5 | . | TRBV6-1 | . | TGTGCCAGCAGTGTTCGGGGTCTCGATAGCAATCAGCCCCAGCATTTT | CASSVRGLDSNQPQHF
TRBJ1-5 | . | TRBV27 | few | TGTGCCAGCAGTTTAACGGCGACATATAGCAATCAGCCCCAGCATTTT | CASSLTATYSNQPQHF
TRBJ1-3 | . | TRBV10-3 | . | TGTGCCATCAGTGAGGCCGGACAGATCTCTGGAAACACCATATATTTT | CAISEAGQISGNTIYF